A single sample gave rise to the 27 T cell receptor beta chains below, sequenced in a study of OX40 agonist ivuxolimab in advanced cancers. TCRdb's copy holds only in-frame clones and misses some; the assay was immunoSEQ multiplex PCR. This table has about 98,000 clones, about 85% appearing once. This specimen was CD4+ or CD8+ T cells sorted from blood, taken in a trial of the OX40 agonist ivuxolimab. These receptors all come from an adult with an advanced solid tumor such as melanoma, head and neck, liver or kidney cancer.

This clone was seen a few times. The chain combines TRBV28 with TRBJ1-3; D remains unclear. This CDR3 comprises 16 residues. The germline CDR1 and CDR2 sequences are MDHEN and SYDVKM. V was cut by 5 bases and J by 0 bases, with 14 bases left in between. DNA for the CDR3: TGTGCCAGCAGTCCCTCTACACCGAGCTCTGGAAACACCATATATTTT. It specifies CASSPSTPSSGNTIYF.

The V gene is TRBV7-2, the J gene TRBJ2-3; the match to TRBD2 covers 13 bases. There are 15 residues in the CDR3. V was clipped by 4 bases and J by 6 bases; unmatched bases: 4. CDR1 SGHTA and CDR2 FQGNSA come from the germline V gene. CDR3: CASSSGLAGADTQYF. In DNA form, the CDR3 reads TGTGCCAGCAGCTCCGGACTAGCGGGAGCCGATACGCAGTATTTT.

The CDR3 DNA reads as TGTGCCAGCAGCTTAAGAGACAATGAGCAGTTCTTC. This translates into CASSLRDNEQFF. The genes are TRBV7-8 and TRBJ2-1, with D unresolved. The CDR3 is 12 amino acids. Germline CDR1 reads SGHVS; CDR2 reads FQNEAQ. Between the trimmed V and J ends, which lost 2 bases and 5 bases, there was a span of 4 bases.

This clone was detected once. DNA for the CDR3: TGCGCCAGCAGCTTAGGGTGGACAAGTCAAACTGAAGCTTTCTTT. It specifies CASSLGWTSQTEAFF. The chain links TRBV5-1 to TRBJ1-1, with a possible D match to TRBD1 (5 bases). V lost 2 bases to trimming and J lost 5 bases, with 16 bases between them. The CDR3 has 15 amino acids. Germline values: CDR1 SGHRS, CDR2 YFSETQ.

This chain links TRBV6-9 with TRBJ1-4; no clear D gene. In germline, CDR1 is MNHGY, CDR2 SVAAGI. V lost 3 bases and J 9 bases, leaving 14 bases between the germline ends. CDR3 length equals 14 residues. CDR3 nucleotide sequence: TGTGCCAGCAGTTACCAGGCTAGTCGTCAAAAACTGTTTTTT. The encoded protein is CASSYQASRQKLFF.

The chain combines TRBV28 with TRBJ1-1; TRBD1 matches at 9 bases. The CDR3 length is 16 residues. Looked up from germline, CDR1 is MDHEN and CDR2 is SYDVKM. V gave up 6 bases and J gave up 1 base; unmatched junction bases: 9. The DNA of the CDR3 is TGTGCCAGCAGCCGTACCCCGGGACAGGGGAACACTGAAGCTTTCTTT. Amino acid sequence: CASSRTPGQGNTEAFF.

This clone was detected once. The chain is built from TRBV5-1 and TRBJ1-3, with D maybe TRBD1 (5 bases). This CDR3 has 15 residues. Trimming pared 1 base from V and 2 bases from J, leaving 10 bases between. Germline CDR1 SGHRS, CDR2 YFSETQ. The CDR3 nucleotides read TGCGCCAGCAGCTTGTCAGGGAGGACTGGAAACACCATATATTTT. This gives the protein CASSLSGRTGNTIYF.

This chain joins TRBV5-1 and TRBJ2-5; D is ambiguous. With 4 bases removed from V and 5 bases from J, the gap between germline ends came to 15 bases. Looked up from germline, CDR1 is SGHRS and CDR2 is YFSETQ. The CDR3 spans 14 residues. In DNA, the CDR3 is TGCGCCAGCAGCGCCTCGGTCGGTGACGAGACCCAGTACTTC. The encoded protein is CASSASVGDETQYF. The whole variable domain, filled in from reference TRBV5-1 and TRBJ2-5, reads KAGVTQTPRYLIKTRGQQVTLSCSPISGHRSVSWYQQTPGQGLQFLFEYFSETQRNKGNFPGRFSGRQFSNSRSEMNVSTLELGDSALYLCASSASVGDETQYFGPGTRLLVL.

The chain employs TRBV15 and TRBJ1-2; TRBD1 matches 9 bases. After removal of 1 base from V and 5 bases from J, the junction contained 5 bases not matched to a gene. There are 15 residues in the CDR3. Per the germline V gene, CDR1 is LNHNV and CDR2 is YYDKDF (reference sequence). The CDR3 DNA follows: TGTGCCACCAGCAGAGGGACAGGGGTTCGGTATGGCTACACCTTC. Translation gives CATSRGTGVRYGYTF. Full variable domain (outside the CDR3, taken from reference TRBV15 and TRBJ1-2): DAMVIQNPRYQVTQFGKPVTLSCSQTLNHNVMYWYQQKSSQAPKLLFHYYDKDFNNEADTPDNFQSRRPNTSFCFLDIRSPGLGDTAMYLCATSRGTGVRYGYTFGSGTRLTVV.

J is TRBJ2-1 and V is TRBV9; 11 bases are shared with TRBD2. The J segment lost 8 bases and the V segment lost 6 bases, leaving 13 bases of the junction unmatched. From germline, CDR1 is SGDLS and CDR2 YYNGEE. The length of the CDR3 is 16 residues. The CDR3 sequence: CASNRRTSGSMDEQFF. The CDR3 nucleotides are TGTGCCAGCAACCGTCGTACTAGCGGGAGTATGGATGAGCAGTTCTTC.

The V gene is TRBV5-4, the J gene TRBJ2-2; the D gene is possibly TRBD1 (6 bases). V was clipped by 0 bases and J by 5 bases, with 14 bases between them. The CDR3 has 16 residues. Germline V gives CDR1 SGHNT, CDR2 YYREEE (reference sequence). In nucleotides, the CDR3 is TGTGCCAGCAGCTTGGAACAGGGCGGACCGACCGGGGAGCTGTTTTTT. The encoded protein is CASSLEQGGPTGELFF.

This chain links TRBV6-6 with TRBJ2-7, with 10 bases that match TRBD2. The germline V gene has CDR1 MNHNY and CDR2 SVGAGI (reference sequence). Losses at the gene ends were 5 bases for V and 4 bases for J; bases not matched to a gene: 8. The CDR3 is 15 amino acids. This CDR3 reads CASSPEVAGGYEQYV. The CDR3 nucleotides read TGTGCCAGCAGTCCCGAGGTAGCGGGGGGTTACGAGCAGTACGTC.

This clone was seen just once. The chain uses TRBV9 and TRBJ2-1, with unresolved D. The germline V gene encodes CDR1 SGDLS and CDR2 YYNGEE. The length of the CDR3 is 15 residues. Trimming took off 0 bases at V and 0 bases at J, with 7 bases between the two ends. CDR3 amino acids: CASSVDPSSYNEQFF. The CDR3 DNA reads as TGTGCCAGCAGCGTAGACCCAAGCTCCTACAATGAGCAGTTCTTC. Supplemented by reference TRBV9 and TRBJ2-1, the full variable domain reads DSGVTQTPKHLITATGQRVTLRCSPRSGDLSVYWYQQSLDQGLQFLIQYYNGEERAKGNILERFSAQQFPDLHSELNLSSLELGDSALYFCASSVDPSSYNEQFFGPGTRLTVL.

This clone was detected once. V usage is TRBV4-3 and J usage is TRBJ2-5; 13 nucleotides match TRBD2. This CDR3 contains 16 residues. Germline V CDR1 and CDR2: LGHNA, YSLEER. V lost 3 bases to trimming and J lost 5 bases; unmatched junction nucleotides: 6. CDR3 DNA: TGCGCCAGCAGCCAGGGGACTAGCGGGATACCGGAGACCCAGTACTTC. Translated, it gives CASSQGTSGIPETQYF.

V is TRBV10-2 and J is TRBJ2-1, with a tentative D call TRBD2 (5 bases). The CDR3 sequence is 20 residues long. The V end lost 6 bases, the J end lost 7 bases, and 34 bases lay between the germline ends. The germline V gene has CDR1 WSHSY and CDR2 SAAADI. The chain's CDR3 is CASRKGLRRLEDVVGNEQFF. In DNA, the CDR3 is TGCGCCAGCAGAAAAGGACTGAGGAGGTTAGAGGACGTGGTTGGGAATGAGCAGTTCTTC.

V gene TRBV28 combines with J gene TRBJ2-7, with 8 bases lining up with TRBD2. The CDR3 is made up of 12 amino acids. The junction had 6 bases not matched to a gene; V was cut back by 8 bases and J by 6 bases. CDR1 is MDHEN, CDR2 SYDVKM, per germline. In nucleotides, the CDR3 is TGTGCCAGCGTCGCGGGAGGCAGCGAGCAGTACTTC. Translation: CASVAGGSEQYF. The full variable domain, with the rest looked up from reference TRBV28 and TRBJ2-7, is DVKVTQSSRYLVKRTGEKVFLECVQDMDHENMFWYRQDPGLGLRLIYFSYDVKMKEKGDIPEGYSVSREKKERFSLILESASTNQTSMYLCASVAGGSEQYFGPGTRLTVT.

V is TRBV27 and J is TRBJ2-3; D remains ambiguous. This CDR3 comprises 14 residues. In germline, CDR1 is MNHEY, CDR2 SMNVEV (reference sequence). V shed 5 bases and J shed 2 bases, with 11 bases lying between them. Written as DNA, the CDR3 is TGTGCCAGCAGTCTTCGAGACCCCACAGATACGCAGTATTTT. Translating gives CASSLRDPTDTQYF.

V and J are TRBV28 and TRBJ2-1; a possible D gene is TRBD2 (5 bases). V gave up 7 bases and J gave up 8 bases, with 12 bases separating them. Per the germline V gene, CDR1 is MDHEN and CDR2 is SYDVKM. CDR3 length: 12 residues. Written as DNA, the CDR3 is TGTGCCAGCACTAAACGGGATTATGAGCAGTTCTTC. Translation gives CASTKRDYEQFF. Based on the CDR3 plus reference TRBV28 and TRBJ2-1, the full variable domain is DVKVTQSSRYLVKRTGEKVFLECVQDMDHENMFWYRQDPGLGLRLIYFSYDVKMKEKGDIPEGYSVSREKKERFSLILESASTNQTSMYLCASTKRDYEQFFGPGTRLTVL.

CDR3 loop: CAISEFPPGQGGSPLHF. Written as DNA, the CDR3 is TGTGCCATCAGTGAGTTTCCCCCGGGACAGGGCGGTTCACCCCTCCACTTT. This chain uses TRBV10-3 with TRBJ1-6, with 9 nucleotides matching TRBD1. Germline trimming cut 1 base from V and 9 bases from J; bases unmatched to any gene: 10. This CDR3 region has 17 residues. Germline CDR1 and CDR2: ENHRY and SYGVKD.

V usage is TRBV6-5 and J usage is TRBJ2-1, with D possibly TRBD1 on 6 matching bases. Per the germline V gene, CDR1 is MNHEY and CDR2 is SVGAGI. Trimming took off 7 bases at V and 6 bases at J, with 13 bases between the two ends. The CDR3 runs 13 residues. The CDR3 nucleotides read TGTGCCAGCAAGGACAGTATCACCAATGAGCAGTTCTTC. This codes for CASKDSITNEQFF.

This sequence joins TRBV2 and TRBJ2-3; 8 bases are shared with TRBD1. The CDR3 has 15 residues. Germline CDR1 and CDR2: SNHLY and FYNNEI. The junction had 10 bases not matched to a gene; V was cut back by 7 bases and J by 4 bases. In DNA form, the CDR3 reads TGTGCCAGCACTGGACAGGGATTAAGCGCAGATACGCAGTATTTT. This codes for CASTGQGLSADTQYF.

The V call is TRBV30, the J call TRBJ1-2; 8 bases are shared with TRBD1. The CDR3 extends over 14 amino acids. V lost 2 bases to trimming and J lost 6 bases; unmatched junction nucleotides: 8. Germline CDR1 and CDR2: GTSNPN and SVGIG (reference sequence). CDR3 in amino acids: CAWSYWTGMDGYTF. The CDR3 DNA is TGTGCCTGGAGTTATTGGACAGGGATGGATGGCTACACCTTC.

The V and J genes are TRBV30 and TRBJ1-1; the D is unclear. Germline values: CDR1 GTSNPN, CDR2 SVGIG (reference sequence). This CDR3 contains 11 residues. Trimming removed 1 base from V and 4 bases from J, with 4 bases in between. This CDR3 is CAWSGPTEAFF. The CDR3 DNA reads as TGTGCCTGGAGTGGCCCCACTGAAGCTTTCTTT.

This chain uses TRBV28 with TRBJ1-4; 8 bases fit TRBD1. With V trimmed by 8 bases and J by 3 bases, 2 bases remained unmatched. CDR1 and CDR2 from the germline V gene are MDHEN and SYDVKM. The CDR3 loop spans 13 amino acids. CDR3 sequence reads: CASQGASNEKLFF. CDR3 in DNA: TGTGCCAGCCAGGGGGCTTCTAATGAAAAACTGTTTTTT. The entire variable domain, with the rest obtained from reference TRBV28 and TRBJ1-4, is as follows: DVKVTQSSRYLVKRTGEKVFLECVQDMDHENMFWYRQDPGLGLRLIYFSYDVKMKEKGDIPEGYSVSREKKERFSLILESASTNQTSMYLCASQGASNEKLFFGSGTQLSVL.

V is TRBV2 and J is TRBJ1-5; tentatively, D is TRBD1 (5 bases). The germline V and J ends were trimmed by 5 bases and 9 bases, with 8 bases remaining between them. The germline CDR1 and CDR2 sequences are SNHLY and FYNNEI. The CDR3 extends over 11 amino acids. The CDR3 DNA reads TGTGCCAGCAGTCCGGGGGGGCCCCAGCATTTT. It is translated as CASSPGGPQHF.

The chain recombines TRBV10-2 with TRBJ2-5, with 7 bases aligning to TRBD2. This CDR3 comprises 13 residues. J gave up 4 bases and V 7 bases, and 6 bases lay outside the gene matches. CDR1 is WSHSY, CDR2 SAAADI, per germline. The CDR3 spells CASTGLERETQYF. The CDR3 DNA is TGCGCCAGCACAGGACTAGAGAGAGAGACCCAGTACTTC.

This rearrangement joins TRBV19 to TRBJ1-2; no clear D. Looked up from germline, CDR1 is LNHDA and CDR2 is SQIVND (reference sequence). Between the trimmed V and J ends, which lost 4 bases and 1 base, there was a span of 7 bases. This CDR3 comprises 13 residues. The CDR3 sequence: CASSKGLNYGYTF. The DNA for the CDR3 is TGTGCCAGTAGTAAAGGACTTAACTATGGCTACACCTTC. The whole variable domain, remainder taken from reference TRBV19 and TRBJ1-2, is DGGITQSPKYLFRKEGQNVTLSCEQNLNHDAMYWYRQDPGQGLRLIYYSQIVNDFQKGDIAEGYSVSREKKESFPLTVTSAQKNPTAFYLCASSKGLNYGYTFGSGTRLTVV.